Listed below are T cell receptor beta chains from one sample, sequenced in a study of T cell repertoires in cytomegalovirus infection. From the reads, TCRdb called clonotypes with MiXCR, one entry per CDR3 protein. The sample shows approximately 340,000 distinct CDR3 sequences, almost 30% of them seen only once. These receptors have no known antigen. Sequencing used cultured PBMCs, obtained from culture after CMV antigen stimulation. The receptors derive from a human donor in good health (CMV status not recorded). Some clones in this sample may be carry-over from other donors' samples. Each CDR3 is given with its conserved first and last residue. A D gene is named only where the DNA matches it firmly. Expanded clones are given a class, and other clones once, few, many or no size at all.

J,D,V,size,DNA,CDR3
TRBJ1-2,-,TRBV12-3/TRBV12-4,-,TGTGCCAGCAGTTTAGAGGGGATCTATGGCTACACCTTC,CASSLEGIYGYTF
TRBJ2-1,-,TRBV5-1,-,TGCGCCAGCAGCTCCCGGGACTGGCACAATGAGCAGTTCTTC,CASSSRDWHNEQFF
TRBJ2-3,TRBD2,TRBV12-3/TRBV12-4,-,TGTGCCAGCACCTCGTATTTAGGCGGACTAGCGGGGTCCACAGATACGCAGTATTTT,CASTSYLGGLAGSTDTQYF
TRBJ2-3,-,TRBV7-2,many,TGTGCCAGCAGCCCGACCCCAGATACGCAGTATTTT,CASSPTPDTQYF
TRBJ1-4,-,TRBV6-1,few,TGTGCCAGCAGTGAACAGGGTGCAACTAATGAAAAACTGTTTTTT,CASSEQGATNEKLFF
TRBJ2-3,TRBD1,TRBV7-2,many,TGTGCCAGCAGCTTCGGGACAGGGGAGACAGATACGCAGTATTTT,CASSFGTGETDTQYF
TRBJ2-5,-,TRBV11-2,-,TGTGCCAGCAGACGGAGGGGAGAAGAGACCCAGTACTTC,CASRRRGEETQYF
TRBJ2-3,TRBD2,TRBV12-3/TRBV12-4,few,TGTGCCAGCAGTTTGGGGACTAGCGGGAGAATTGTGGGCACAGATACGCAGTATTTT,CASSLGTSGRIVGTDTQYF
TRBJ2-7,-,TRBV7-2,-,TGTGCCAGCAGCTTCGTAAGTAAGGGGAGCTACGAGCAGTACTTC,CASSFVSKGSYEQYF
TRBJ1-2,-,TRBV9,many,TGTGCCAGCAGCGCCAACAGTTACCCCCTATATGGCTACACCTTC,CASSANSYPLYGYTF
TRBJ2-7,-,TRBV5-6,-,TGTGCCAGCAGCTTCGCAGGGAGTTGGGCAAGGGGAACGAGCGAGCAGTACTTC,CASSFAGSWARGTSEQYF
TRBJ1-5,-,TRBV29-1,-,TGCTACGGGCCACCAATCACTGAGGAAAATCAGCCCCAGCATTTT,CYGPPITEENQPQHF
TRBJ2-5,TRBD1,TRBV7-2,many,TGTGCCAGCAGGATGACAGGGGTCCAAGAGACCCAGTACTTC,CASRMTGVQETQYF
TRBJ2-1,TRBD2,TRBV7-2,-,TGTGCCAGCAGCTTAGAACTAGCGGGAGACCATGAGCAGTTCTTC,CASSLELAGDHEQFF
TRBJ1-6,-,TRBV7-2,many,TGTGCCAGCAGCTTAGCGCGGGACGGATTCTTGTTGGGCCCCCTCCACTTT,CASSLARDGFLLGPLHF
TRBJ2-2,TRBD1,TRBV11-2,few,TGTGCCAGCAGCAGATGGACAGGGGGCACCGGGGAGCTGTTTTTT,CASSRWTGGTGELFF
TRBJ1-1,TRBD1,TRBV2,-,TGTGCCAGCAGTGGACAGGGGATCGCTGAAGCTTTCTTT,CASSGQGIAEAFF
TRBJ1-5,-,TRBV6-1,few,TGTGCCAGCACCCCAGGGCTCCCTTCCGATCAGCCCCAGCATTTT,CASTPGLPSDQPQHF
TRBJ1-1,-,TRBV7-3,-,TGTGCCAGCAGCTTAGTCGGTTTAGGGTCGGGGGAAGCTTTCTTT,CASSLVGLGSGEAFF
TRBJ2-6,-,TRBV7-9,-,TGTGCCAGCAGCCGCAGTCGCGGGGTTGGGGCCAACGTCCTGACTTTC,CASSRSRGVGANVLTF
TRBJ1-6,-,TRBV2,few,TGTGCCAGCAGTAACAGGGAACTTGCTAATTCACCCCTCCACTTT,CASSNRELANSPLHF
TRBJ1-2,TRBD1,TRBV3-1,-,TGTGCCAGCAGCCGTCCCGGGACAGGGATCTATGGCTACACCTTC,CASSRPGTGIYGYTF
TRBJ2-2,-,TRBV15,few,TGTGCCACCAGCAGAGCCGGTGTCGGGGAGCTGTTTTTT,CATSRAGVGELFF
TRBJ1-5,-,TRBV12-3/TRBV12-4,few,TGTGCCAGCAGTCAGGGACTTAGCAATCAGCCCCAGCATTTT,CASSQGLSNQPQHF
TRBJ2-3,TRBD2,TRBV20-1,-,TGCAGTGCTAGGGGCATTCGAATAGCGGGGGGGCTAGATACGCAGTATTTT,CSARGIRIAGGLDTQYF
TRBJ1-5,-,TRBV9,-,TGTGCCAGCAGCGTAGGGGCCCAGGGGACCAATCAGCCCCAGCATTTT,CASSVGAQGTNQPQHF
TRBJ2-7,TRBD2,TRBV12-3/TRBV12-4,few,TGTGCCAGCAGTTTTCTAGCGGGAGTAGTAGAGCAGTACTTC,CASSFLAGVVEQYF
TRBJ1-1,TRBD1,TRBV6-5,-,TGTGCCAGCAGTTACGATACAGGGGAGGCCACTGAAGCTTTCTTT,CASSYDTGEATEAFF
TRBJ2-3,TRBD1,TRBV7-2,few,TGTGCCAGCAGCGACCCCGGGACAGGGAAAAGTCCGCAGTATTTT,CASSDPGTGKSPQYF
TRBJ2-5,TRBD2,TRBV7-6,-,TGTGCCAGCAGACGGACTAGCGCAGAGACCCAGTACTTC,CASRRTSAETQYF
TRBJ2-1,-,TRBV29-1,-,TGCAGCTTCCTTTTAATCGGAAATGAGCAGTTCTTC,CSFLLIGNEQFF
TRBJ1-5,-,TRBV20-1,-,TGCAGTGCTATCTACGGAGTAGGGGATCAGCCCCAGCATTTT,CSAIYGVGDQPQHF
TRBJ2-5,-,TRBV11-2,-,TGTGCCAGCAGCTTCCGAGGGTACCAAGAGACCCAGTACTTC,CASSFRGYQETQYF
TRBJ1-2,-,TRBV29-1,-,TGCAGCGTTACCCGGGACGACTATGGCTACACCTTC,CSVTRDDYGYTF
TRBJ1-2,-,TRBV7-9,-,TGTGCCAGCAGCCCCGGGGCCGCCTCCGGCTACACCTTC,CASSPGAASGYTF
TRBJ1-1,-,TRBV6-5,-,TGTGCCAGCAGTTACCGAAACAGCTACCCGAACACTGAAGCTTTCTTT,CASSYRNSYPNTEAFF
TRBJ1-4,-,TRBV6-5,few,TGTGCCAGCCGAGAACCGGGACTGAGTAATGAAAAACTGTTTTTT,CASREPGLSNEKLFF
TRBJ1-5,TRBD1,TRBV2,many,TGTGCCAGCTCTAAATTACAGGGGGCAGGACAGCCCCAGCATTTT,CASSKLQGAGQPQHF
TRBJ1-2,TRBD1,TRBV12-3/TRBV12-4,few,TGTGCCAGCAGTTTAATTGGCAGGGGGCGAAAAAGCTATGGCTACACCTTC,CASSLIGRGRKSYGYTF
TRBJ1-5,-,TRBV7-2,-,TGTGCCAGCAGCGCTTCCCCCGGGACCCATAATCAGCCCCAGCATTTT,CASSASPGTHNQPQHF
TRBJ1-3,-,TRBV7-2,many,TGTGCCAGCAGCTTAGATCCACTCCTAATCACTGGAAACACCATATATTTT,CASSLDPLLITGNTIYF
TRBJ2-7,-,TRBV12-3/TRBV12-4,few,TGTGCCAGCAGCCTGACAGGACCAACCTACGAGCAGTACTTC,CASSLTGPTYEQYF
TRBJ2-7,TRBD2,TRBV6-2/TRBV6-3,few,TGTGCCAGCAGTTACGGGACTAGCGGGGGGCGCCCCTACGAGCAGTACTTC,CASSYGTSGGRPYEQYF
TRBJ2-4,-,TRBV20-1,-,TGCAGTGCTAGAGCTTCAGGGGGAGGGGGGGAAAACATTCAGTACTTC,CSARASGGGGENIQYF
TRBJ1-2,TRBD1,TRBV5-1,-,TGCGCCAGCAGCTTGGCCGGGGACAGTGGCTACACCTTC,CASSLAGDSGYTF
TRBJ2-3,-,TRBV7-9,-,TGTGCCAGCAGCGCAGTAGGGGGGAGTCGCACAGATACGCAGTATTTT,CASSAVGGSRTDTQYF
TRBJ1-6,TRBD1,TRBV30,-,TGTGCCTGGAGTGGACAGGGAAATTCACCCCTCCACTTT,CAWSGQGNSPLHF
TRBJ2-7,TRBD2,TRBV20-1,-,TGCAGTGCTCGGTGGGCGGGAGCTTCCTACGAGCAGTACTTC,CSARWAGASYEQYF
TRBJ1-5,TRBD1,TRBV6-8,-,TGTGCCAGCAGTGTAGGTGCAGGGGGGAATCAGCCCCAGCATTTT,CASSVGAGGNQPQHF
TRBJ1-6,TRBD1,TRBV6-6,-,TGTGCCAGCAGTTATCGCCCAGCCGGACAGGGGTTAAATTCACCCCTCCACTTT,CASSYRPAGQGLNSPLHF
TRBJ2-6,-,TRBV19,-,TGTGCCAGTAGGGACGGGGCCTCTGGGGCCAACGTCCTGACTTTC,CASRDGASGANVLTF
TRBJ1-1,-,TRBV5-1,-,TGCGCCAGCAGCGTCGGATGGGACCCCGGGCGGACTGAAGCTTTCTTT,CASSVGWDPGRTEAFF
TRBJ1-1,-,TRBV6-1,few,TGTGCCAGCAGGGAAGACAGCTTGGGGAGCACTGAAGCTTTCTTT,CASREDSLGSTEAFF
TRBJ1-4,TRBD1,TRBV7-9,few,TGTGCCAGCAGCTTTTTGACAGGGGGGAATGAAAAACTGTTTTTT,CASSFLTGGNEKLFF
TRBJ1-2,-,TRBV28,-,TGTGCCAGCAGCTCACCCCGGACAGTGAACTATGGCTACACCTTC,CASSSPRTVNYGYTF